This entry describes one TCR beta chain. A read error may be the cause here, since a much bigger clone is one base away. No cell sorting was done before RNA was extracted from the tissue. Distant lung tissue was collected more than 3 cm away from the tumor edge. The CDR3 consists of 15 residues. V was shortened by 5 bases and J by 2 bases, with 13 bases between the two germline ends. These data come from a study of tumor and adjacent non-tumor tissue in lung cancer. TCRbeta libraries were built with three rounds of nested PCR, modified from ARM-PCR. One entry per CDR3 protein results from TCRdb running MiXCR on the multiplex PCR reads. The top ten hold around 20% of the sample, which has approximately 100,000 distinct CDR3 sequences, 62% seen once.

Sequencing input: distant non-tumor lung tissue. The V and J genes are TRBV12-3 or TRBV12-4 and TRBJ1-5, with D maybe TRBD1 (5 bases). The clonotype originates from a man in his 60s with non-small cell lung cancer. CDR3 residues: CASSPRDDGNQPQHF. The CDR3 nucleotides read TGTGCCAGCAGTCCCCGGGACGATGGCAATCAGCCCCAGCATTTT.